Ten or more counts support the clone carrying this T cell receptor (beta chain). The data were taken from a study of HIV-infected patients and healthy controls. TCRdb reanalysed the 5' RACE reads using MiXCR and keeps one entry per CDR3 protein. Among tens of thousands of distinct CDR3 sequences listed, about 19% were seen once. Trimming shortened V by 0 bases and J by 3 bases, and 14 bases separated the two germline ends. Germline CDR1 is DFQATT and CDR2 is SNEGSKA (reference sequence). This CDR3 region has 16 residues. The clonotype was recovered from a human donor in good health. This chain connects TRBV20-1 to TRBJ1-4; D unclear. Sequences were obtained from CD4+ T cells from blood. Here the CDR3 reads CSAREFLKGPNEKLFF. The CDR3 nucleotides are TGCAGTGCTAGAGAATTTCTGAAAGGACCTAATGAAAAACTGTTTTTT.